The 5 T cell receptor beta chains given below trace back to one sample, sequenced in a study of OX40 agonist ivuxolimab in advanced cancers. Libraries were prepared by immunoSEQ multiplex PCR; TCRdb keeps only in-frame clonotypes and omits some of them. Of fewer than 85,000 clones in the sample, more than 85% were seen once. The material sequenced was CD4+ or CD8+ T cells sorted from blood, taken in a trial of the OX40 agonist ivuxolimab. The receptor source for this set is an adult with an advanced solid tumor such as melanoma, head and neck, liver or kidney cancer.

The V call is TRBV19, the J call TRBJ2-1, with D perhaps assigned TRBD1 or TRBD2 (5 bases each). CDR1 and CDR2 from the germline V gene are LNHDA and SQIVND (reference sequence). This CDR3 has 14 amino acids. V was pared by 3 bases and J by 10 bases, with 16 bases between. In nucleotides, the CDR3 is TGTGCCAGTAGTATTGGGACCTCCATAGAAGAGCAGTTCTTC. Translating it yields CASSIGTSIEEQFF. Filled out from reference TRBV19 and TRBJ2-1, the complete variable domain reads DGGITQSPKYLFRKEGQNVTLSCEQNLNHDAMYWYRQDPGQGLRLIYYSQIVNDFQKGDIAEGYSVSREKKESFPLTVTSAQKNPTAFYLCASSIGTSIEEQFFGPGTRLTVL.

The genes are TRBV11-2 and TRBJ2-5; the D gene is possibly TRBD2 (5 bases). The germline V gene encodes CDR1 SGHAT and CDR2 FQNNGV. Deletions cut 5 bases from V and 3 bases from J, with 19 bases between. The CDR3 has 16 residues. This CDR3 is CASSIPTVEAKETQYF. CDR3 DNA: TGTGCCAGCAGCATACCTACAGTGGAGGCTAAAGAGACCCAGTACTTC.

This chain links TRBV7-6 with TRBJ1-2; D gene ambiguous. V dropped 0 bases and J dropped 5 bases, with 10 bases sitting between them. CDR1 is SGHVS and CDR2 is FNYEAQ in the germline V gene. The length of the CDR3 is 14 residues. The CDR3 loop reads CASSLAYGGYGYTF. The DNA of the CDR3 is TGTGCCAGCAGCTTAGCTTACGGAGGTTATGGCTACACCTTC.

This clone has only a few counts. This rearrangement joins TRBV27 to TRBJ1-2; D ambiguous. V dropped 2 bases and J dropped 2 bases, with 9 bases sitting between them. CDR1 is MNHEY, CDR2 SMNVEV, per germline (reference sequence). This CDR3 spans 14 amino acids. Written as DNA, the CDR3 is TGTGCCAGCAGTTTAACTGCAGCAAACTATGGCTACACCTTC. As protein: CASSLTAANYGYTF.

This rearrangement joins TRBV7-2 to TRBJ1-5; weak D call: TRBD1 (6 bases). This CDR3 is built from 16 residues. The germline CDR1 and CDR2 sequences are SGHTA and FQGNSA. The ends were cut back, 5 bases at V and 3 bases at J, with 17 bases in the middle. The chain's CDR3 is CASSQTTGLNNQPQHF. The CDR3 region has the DNA TGTGCCAGCAGCCAAACCACAGGGTTGAACAATCAGCCCCAGCATTTT.